The source of this TCR beta chain is a study of CD4+ T cells in melanoma. In regard to this clone: Its antigen is not identified.

Trimming left V 1 base short and J 7 bases short, with 8 bases between. CDR3 length equals 14 residues. CDR1 is MNHNS and CDR2 is SASEGT in the germline V gene. Study-level points and caveats: Diverse differentiation states were reported for melanoma neoantigen-specific CD4+ T cells. A reported correlation linked neoantigen-specific CD4+ T cells to CD8+, macrophage and B cell function.

Some clones are missing from TCRdb's copy, which holds only in-frame ones; the method was immunoSEQ multiplex PCR. This sample has over 130,000 clones, with 80% to 95% found just once. The chain is built from TRBV6-1 and TRBJ1-6; D is unresolved. This receptor was taken from a human donor with melanoma. CDR3 residues: CASSEVVRNSPLHF. The CDR3 nucleotides are TGTGCCAGCAGTGAAGTTGTCAGAAATTCACCCCTCCACTTT.